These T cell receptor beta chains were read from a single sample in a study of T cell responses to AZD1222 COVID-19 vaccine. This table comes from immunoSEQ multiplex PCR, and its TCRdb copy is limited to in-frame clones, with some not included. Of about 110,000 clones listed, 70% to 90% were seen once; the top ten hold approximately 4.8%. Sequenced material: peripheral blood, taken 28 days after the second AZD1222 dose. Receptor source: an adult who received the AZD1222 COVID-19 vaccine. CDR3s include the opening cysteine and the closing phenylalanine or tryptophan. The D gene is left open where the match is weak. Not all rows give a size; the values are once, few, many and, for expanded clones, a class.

CASSSDSLNEKLFF	TGCGCCAGCAGCTCGGACAGCCTTAATGAAAAACTGTTTTTT	NA	NA	TRBV5-1	TRBJ1-4
CASSQAWGAYNEQFF	TGCGCCAGCAGCCAAGCATGGGGGGCCTACAATGAGCAGTTCTTC	NA	NA	TRBV4-1	TRBJ2-1
CASSLSSGDGYTF	TGTGCCAGCTCACTCTCCTCGGGGGATGGCTACACCTTC	NA	NA	TRBV18	TRBJ1-2
CASSTGVGELFF	TGTGCCAGCAGCACAGGGGTCGGGGAGCTGTTTTTT	NA	TRBD1	TRBV7-3	TRBJ2-2
CASRGVDYGYTF	TGTGCCAGCAGAGGAGTAGACTATGGCTACACCTTC	NA	NA	TRBV6-6	TRBJ1-2
CATSDLTGTGPFLSNQPQHF	TGTGCCACCAGTGACTTAACCGGGACAGGCCCCTTCCTGAGCAATCAGCCCCAGCATTTT	NA	TRBD1	TRBV24-1	TRBJ1-5
CATSDSGTGEADTQYF	TGTGCCACCAGTGATTCCGGGACAGGGGAAGCAGATACGCAGTATTTT	NA	TRBD1	TRBV24-1	TRBJ2-3
CASSYSGGTEAFF	TGTGCCAGCAGTTACTCAGGGGGGACTGAAGCTTTCTTT	NA	NA	TRBV6-5	TRBJ1-1
CASRVGQGDLNEQYF	TGCGCCAGCAGAGTGGGACAGGGGGATCTTAACGAGCAGTACTTC	NA	TRBD1	TRBV5-1	TRBJ2-7
CAWSGPSLTGNTIYF	TGTGCCTGGAGCGGGCCCAGTCTTACTGGAAACACCATATATTTT	NA	NA	TRBV30	TRBJ1-3
CASSQSEIGPQHF	TGTGCCAGCTCCCAAAGTGAGATTGGGCCCCAGCATTTT	NA	NA	TRBV7-9	TRBJ1-5
CASSQDTPVGGEQFF	TGTGCCAGCTCACAGGACACCCCCGTCGGGGGTGAGCAGTTCTTC	NA	NA	TRBV18	TRBJ2-1
CASSLRVSYEQYF	TGTGCCAGCAGTCTCAGGGTTTCCTACGAGCAGTACTTC	once	NA	TRBV6-5	TRBJ2-7
CASSLSAGVLTGELFF	TGCGCCAGCAGCTTGAGTGCAGGGGTCTTAACCGGGGAGCTGTTTTTT	NA	NA	TRBV5-1	TRBJ2-2
CASSRRGGGADTQYF	TGCGCCAGCAGCAGGCGGGGGGGCGGCGCAGATACGCAGTATTTT	NA	TRBD2	TRBV4-3	TRBJ2-3
CASSPGALPNEKLFF	TGTGCCAGCTCACCAGGGGCACTTCCTAATGAAAAACTGTTTTTT	once	NA	TRBV18	TRBJ1-4
CASSYQGANQPQHF	TGTGCCAGCAGTTACCAGGGTGCCAATCAGCCCCAGCATTTT	NA	NA	TRBV6-5	TRBJ1-5
CASSLPSSGGAGVIVAGELFF	TGTGCCAGCAGCTTACCGTCCAGCGGGGGGGCCGGGGTTATAGTCGCCGGGGAGCTGTTTTTT	NA	TRBD2	TRBV7-6	TRBJ2-2
CASSRTEITSPLHF	TGTGCCAGCAGTCGGACTGAGATCACTTCACCCCTCCACTTT	NA	NA	TRBV6-5	TRBJ1-6
CASSIGGSYSGANVLTF	TGTGCCAGTAGTATAGGAGGCAGTTACTCTGGGGCCAACGTCCTGACTTTC	NA	NA	TRBV19	TRBJ2-6
CASSEGTGGNTGELFF	TGTGCCAGCAGTGAGGGGACAGGGGGAAACACCGGGGAGCTGTTTTTT	once	TRBD1	TRBV6-1	TRBJ2-2
CASSQGGGQTNYGYTF	TGTGCCAGCAGCCAAGGGGGGGGGCAGACTAACTATGGCTACACCTTC	NA	NA	TRBV7-8	TRBJ1-2
CASSYAEQNTEAFF	TGTGCCAGCAGCTACGCAGAGCAGAACACTGAAGCTTTCTTT	few	NA	TRBV7-6	TRBJ1-1
CASSYNGGTGEQYF	TGTGCCAGCAGTTACAATGGGGGTACAGGCGAGCAGTACTTC	NA	NA	TRBV6-5	TRBJ2-7
CASSKDRDYGYTF	TGTGCCAGCAGTAAGGACAGGGACTATGGCTACACCTTC	once	TRBD1	TRBV7-2	TRBJ1-2
CASSRDRYNEQFF	TGTGCCAGCAGCCGCGACAGGTACAATGAGCAGTTCTTC	NA	NA	TRBV7-2	TRBJ2-1
CASSLEAGTGPLF	TGTGCCAGCAGCTTAGAGGCGGGGACAGGGCCTCTCTTC	once	TRBD1	TRBV7-2	TRBJ2-7